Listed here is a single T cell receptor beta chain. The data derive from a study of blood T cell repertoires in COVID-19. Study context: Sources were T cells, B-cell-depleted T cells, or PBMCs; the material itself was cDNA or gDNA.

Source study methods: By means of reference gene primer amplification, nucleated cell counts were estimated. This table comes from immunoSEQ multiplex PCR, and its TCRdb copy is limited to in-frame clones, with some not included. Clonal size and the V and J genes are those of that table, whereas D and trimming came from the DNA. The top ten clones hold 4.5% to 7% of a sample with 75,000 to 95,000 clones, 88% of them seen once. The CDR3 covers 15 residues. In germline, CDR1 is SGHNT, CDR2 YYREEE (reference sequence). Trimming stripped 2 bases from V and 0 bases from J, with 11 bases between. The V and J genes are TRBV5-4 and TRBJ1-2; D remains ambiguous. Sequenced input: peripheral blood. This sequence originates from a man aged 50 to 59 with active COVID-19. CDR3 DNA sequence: TGTGCCAGCAGCTTACCCCCGGGAGCTAACTATGGCTACACCTTC. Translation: CASSLPPGANYGYTF.